This entry lists 30 T cell receptor beta chains sequenced from one sample in a study of CXCR3-negative and CXCR3-positive naive CD8 T cells. Study-wide results and caveats: CXCR3-positive naive cells had TRB CDR3s that were more hydrophobic than CXCR3-negative naive cells had.

The antigens for these receptors are not known. Preparation of TRB cDNA libraries relied on 5' RACE carrying UMI labels. No DNA is given; TCRdb re-called the 5' RACE reads and lists each CDR3 protein once. The data include about 85,000 distinct CDR3 sequences; the top ten clones carry roughly 0.8%. Sequenced: naive CXCR3+ CD8+ T cells from blood. Noted subset: CD45RO-CCR7+CD27+CD95- naive CD8+ T cells expressing CXCR3 (TNR3+). These TCRs come from a human donor in good health. Some clones in this sample may be carry-over from other donors' samples.

The gene calls are TRBV24-1 and TRBJ2-2; TCRdb lists TRBD2, though no DNA is available to test this call. CDR1 and CDR2 (germline): KGHDR, SFDVKD. The CDR3 totals 13 residues. The CDR3 region is CATSGAGAGELFF.

The chain is built from TRBV4-3 and TRBJ1-4. The germline CDR1 and CDR2 sequences are LGHNA and YSLEER. The CDR3 is 14 amino acids. CDR3 residues: CASSQDYLGEKLFF.

The rearrangement links TRBV10-3 to TRBJ2-7; TCRdb gives TRBD1 as the D gene, but with no DNA this cannot be confirmed. The CDR3 covers 12 residues. The germline CDR1 and CDR2 sequences are ENHRY and SYGVKD. The CDR3 sequence: CAISETGYEQYF.

The chain has TRBV19 and TRBJ2-2; TCRdb's D call, TRBD2, is unchecked because there is no DNA. The germline V gene encodes CDR1 LNHDA and CDR2 SQIVND (reference sequence). The CDR3 totals 15 residues. The CDR3 region is CASTRVGRNTGELFF.

The chain recombines TRBV20-1 with TRBJ2-1; TCRdb designates TRBD2, a call that cannot be tested without DNA. This CDR3 contains 16 residues. Germline assignment: CDR1 DFQATT and CDR2 SNEGSKA (reference sequence). CDR3 sequence: CSATGLAGGPDGEQFF.

The J gene is TRBJ2-7, the V gene TRBV11-1. CDR1 and CDR2 (germline): SGHAT, FQDESV (reference sequence). The CDR3 consists of 11 residues. The CDR3 sequence is CASSLGDEQYF. The whole variable domain, filled in from reference TRBV11-1 and TRBJ2-7, reads EAEVAQSPRYKITEKSQAVAFWCDPISGHATLYWYRQILGQGPELLVQFQDESVVDDSQLPKDRFSAERLKGVDSTLKIQPAELGDSAMYLCASSLGDEQYFGPGTRLTVT.

CDR3 residues: CASSLSENYGYTF. The chain has TRBV12-3 or TRBV12-4 and TRBJ1-2. CDR3 length: 13 amino acids.

The gene calls are TRBV6-2 or TRBV6-3 and TRBJ2-2; the D call of TRBD1 rests on TCRdb alone, since no DNA is present to check it. Per the germline V gene, CDR1 is MNHEY and CDR2 is SVGEGT. This CDR3 spans 15 amino acids. The CDR3 here is CASNGAVYHAGELFF.

The chain links TRBV19 to TRBJ2-7; the TCRdb D gene call, TRBD2, has no DNA to confirm it. CDR3 length: 13 amino acids. In germline, CDR1 is LNHDA, CDR2 SQIVND (reference sequence). This chain's CDR3 is CASSMLAGYEQYF.

V and J are TRBV29-1 and TRBJ1-5; the TRBD1 assignment by TCRdb is unverifiable without DNA. CDR3 length: 13 residues. Germline CDR1 and CDR2: SQVTM and ANQGSEA. CDR3 residues: CSVGTGDNQPQHF.

The chain carries TRBV9 and TRBJ2-3; TCRdb indicates TRBD1, and absent DNA this call remains unverified. Per the germline V gene, CDR1 is SGDLS and CDR2 is YYNGEE. The CDR3 consists of 11 residues. This CDR3 reads CASRGTDTQYF. Complete variable domain (other parts from reference TRBV9 and TRBJ2-3): DSGVTQTPKHLITATGQRVTLRCSPRSGDLSVYWYQQSLDQGLQFLIQYYNGEERAKGNILERFSAQQFPDLHSELNLSSLELGDSALYFCASRGTDTQYFGPGTRLTVL.

The chain is built from TRBV20-1 and TRBJ1-1; the TCRdb call, TRBD1, lacks DNA for checking. Germline CDR1 reads DFQATT; CDR2 reads SNEGSKA (reference sequence). The CDR3 consists of 12 residues. The CDR3 sequence is CSAKYRDTEAFF.

The rearrangement joins TRBV29-1 to TRBJ1-2. This CDR3 has 11 residues. CDR1 and CDR2 from the germline V gene are SQVTM and ANQGSEA. CDR3 residues: CSVEGVRGYTF.

The chain is built from TRBV5-1 and TRBJ1-2; TCRdb's D call, TRBD1, is unchecked because there is no DNA. Germline assignment: CDR1 SGHRS and CDR2 YFSETQ. CDR3 length equals 14 residues. The CDR3 sequence: CASSSAQGSWGYTF.

The chain employs TRBV4-3 and TRBJ1-1; TCRdb's D call of TRBD1 is untestable without DNA. The CDR3 spans 15 residues. Germline V lookup: CDR1 LGHNA, CDR2 YSLEER. CDR3 sequence: CASSQDGGPGTEAFF.

This CDR3 is CASREYRDRSSYEQYF. The rearrangement links TRBV12-1 to TRBJ2-7; the TRBD1 assignment by TCRdb is unverifiable without DNA. TRBV12-1 constitutes a pseudogene. There are 16 residues in the CDR3.

The chain is built from TRBV27 and TRBJ2-1; TCRdb returns TRBD1, unconfirmable since there is no DNA. The CDR3 runs to 14 residues. Germline V CDR1 and CDR2: MNHEY, SMNVEV (reference sequence). The CDR3 loop reads CASSIQGVFTEQFF.

The chain is built from TRBV7-9 and TRBJ1-1; TCRdb's D call, TRBD1, is unchecked because there is no DNA. Looked up from germline, CDR1 is SEHNR and CDR2 is FQNEAQ (reference sequence). The CDR3 consists of 13 residues. The CDR3: CASSPPQGTEAFF.

This chain uses TRBV29-1 with TRBJ2-7. The CDR3 length is 12 residues. Germline-derived CDR1 and CDR2 are SQVTM and ANQGSEA. The CDR3: CSVEEGGDEQYF.

The rearrangement uses TRBV6-5 and TRBJ2-1. This CDR3 is 14 amino acids long. The germline V gene encodes CDR1 MNHEY and CDR2 SVGAGI. CDR3 loop: CASSTGGSYNEQFF.

The chain joins TRBV28 to TRBJ1-5. This CDR3 contains 13 residues. Germline CDR1 reads MDHEN; CDR2 reads SYDVKM. CDR3 loop: CASSLNSNQPQHF.

The V call is TRBV12-3 or TRBV12-4, the J call TRBJ1-1; TCRdb picks TRBD1, but there is no DNA to check that call. The CDR3 length is 14 residues. This CDR3 is CASSWTGVNTEAFF.

This chain connects TRBV20-1 to TRBJ2-1. The CDR3 length is 13 residues. Germline CDR1 and CDR2: DFQATT and SNEGSKA (reference sequence). The CDR3 loop reads CSARDRVYSEQFF.

This chain links TRBV6-6 with TRBJ1-5; TCRdb names TRBD1, which stays unverified in the absence of DNA. This CDR3 is built from 14 residues. The germline V gene has CDR1 MNHNY and CDR2 SVGAGI (reference sequence). The CDR3 loop reads CASSPPGVIEPQHF.

V and J are TRBV4-2 and TRBJ1-6. The CDR3 length is 11 residues. Germline V gene lookup returns CDR1 LGHNA and CDR2 YNFKEQ. CDR3 loop: CASSQDRWVHF.

The chain joins TRBV4-2 to TRBJ2-2. CDR1 and CDR2 (germline): LGHNA, YNFKEQ. The CDR3 has 14 residues. The CDR3 loop reads CASSQAGNTGELFF.

The chain joins TRBV14 to TRBJ2-1; TCRdb returns TRBD2, unconfirmable since there is no DNA. CDR3 length equals 14 residues. Per germline, CDR1 SGHDN and CDR2 FVKESK. CDR3 sequence reads: CASSQDQLANEQFF.

CDR3 residues: CASSLTPGSIQYF. This chain links TRBV28 with TRBJ2-4; TCRdb designates TRBD1, a call that cannot be tested without DNA. CDR3 length: 13 amino acids. Germline CDR1 is MDHEN and CDR2 is SYDVKM.

The chain links TRBV12-3 or TRBV12-4 to TRBJ2-7; TCRdb proposes TRBD1, but this gene call is untestable without DNA. There are 14 residues in the CDR3. CDR3 in amino acids: CASSLGAASYEQYF.

The chain links TRBV24-1 to TRBJ2-3. The CDR3 covers 14 residues. Germline CDR1 is KGHDR and CDR2 is SFDVKD. This chain's CDR3 is CATREWKETDTQYF.